This T cell receptor beta chain was sequenced for a study of cytotoxic CD8 clonotypes in ibrutinib-treated CLL. Study observations and caveats: The study found clonality rose at ibrutinib response, then fell toward baseline at progression.

As concerns this clone: What it recognizes is unknown.

Libraries were prepared by immunoSEQ multiplex PCR; TCRdb keeps only in-frame clonotypes and omits some of them. Of around 310,000 clones listed, more than 65% are singletons. J gave up 8 bases and V 0 bases, and 5 bases lay outside the gene matches. The CDR3 has 14 amino acids. CDR1 and CDR2 from the germline V gene are ENHRY and SYGVKD. The chain couples TRBV10-3 to TRBJ1-2; 8 positions agree with TRBD1. This receptor was obtained from a human donor with chronic lymphocytic leukemia. The sequences come from PBMCs, collected before ibrutinib treatment. The CDR3 sequence is CAISESTGGDGYTF. In DNA, the CDR3 is TGTGCCATCAGTGAGTCTACAGGGGGAGACGGCTACACCTTC.